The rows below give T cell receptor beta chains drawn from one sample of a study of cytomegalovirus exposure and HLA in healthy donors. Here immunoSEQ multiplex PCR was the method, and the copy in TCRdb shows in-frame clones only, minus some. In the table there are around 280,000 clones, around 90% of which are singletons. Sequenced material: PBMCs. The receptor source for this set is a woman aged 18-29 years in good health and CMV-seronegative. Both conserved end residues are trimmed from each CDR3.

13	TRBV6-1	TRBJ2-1	ASSPGTGSGDEQF
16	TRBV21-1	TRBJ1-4	ASSKAGDWDRGGEKLF
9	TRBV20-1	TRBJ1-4	SATGGEKLF
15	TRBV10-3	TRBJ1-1	AIRQVGQGQGNTEAF
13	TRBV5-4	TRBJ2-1	ASSPPDRGGNEQF
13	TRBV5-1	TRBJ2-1	ASSLVLAANNEQF
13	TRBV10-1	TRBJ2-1	ASSEWAGGFNEQF
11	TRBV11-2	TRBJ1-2	ASSLGRPFGYT
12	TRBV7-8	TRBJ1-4	ASSSLSNSGKLF
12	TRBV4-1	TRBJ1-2	ASSQAQDSRGYT
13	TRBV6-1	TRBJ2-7	ASRLRGPSAYEQY
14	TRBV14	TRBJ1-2	ASSQVAGGLTYGYT
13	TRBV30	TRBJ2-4	AWKASSGGGNIQY
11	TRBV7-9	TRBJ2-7	ASSLGPSYEQY
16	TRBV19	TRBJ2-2	ATRGLRGGAVNTGELF
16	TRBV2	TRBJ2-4	ASFPPTSGGLAKNIQY
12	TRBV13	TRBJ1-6	ASSLWAGGSPLH
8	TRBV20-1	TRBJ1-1	SASYSEAF
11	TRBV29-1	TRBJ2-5	SVTGTSPKTQY
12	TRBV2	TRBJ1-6	ASSADYFSRSLH
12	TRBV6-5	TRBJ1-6	ASSNRGGNSPLH
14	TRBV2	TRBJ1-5	ASSATTGGDNQPQH
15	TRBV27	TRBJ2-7	ASSLSPSGGQSYEQY
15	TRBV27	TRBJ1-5	ASSSQYRTGKDQPQH
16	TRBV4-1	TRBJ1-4	ASSQDRQATPTNEKLF
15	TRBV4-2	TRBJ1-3	ASSQDRVEFSGNTIY
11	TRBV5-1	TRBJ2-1	ASSRTTYNEQF
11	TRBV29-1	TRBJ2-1	SVVLANYNEQF
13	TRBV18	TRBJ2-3	ASARTVGSADTQY
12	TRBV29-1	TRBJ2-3	SVHDGHYTDTQY
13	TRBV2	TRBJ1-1	ASSVGTGAGTEAF